These 5 T cell receptor beta chains were all obtained from the same sample, sequenced in a study of blood T cells in healthy people across ages. A second PCR of about 6 to 11 cycles used a sample-barcoded 5' primer and a J-beta primer mix. TCRdb reprocessed the 5' RACE reads via MiXCR and lists one record per CDR3 protein. Among 1.5 million to 2 million distinct CDR3 sequences listed, around 50% were seen once. Source material: blood. Receptors were obtained from a woman aged 35 to 49 in good health.

This chain links TRBV27 with TRBJ1-2; D is uncertain. Germline V CDR1 and CDR2: MNHEY, SMNVEV (reference sequence). This CDR3 is 13 amino acids long. V was shortened by 5 bases and J by 3 bases, with 10 bases between the two germline ends. The CDR3 DNA is TGTGCCAGCAGTCCCTTTATCGACTATGGCTACACCTTC. Translating gives CASSPFIDYGYTF.

Only a few counts were recorded for this clonotype. The genes are TRBV7-8 and TRBJ2-7; 9 nucleotides agree with TRBD2. This CDR3 is built from 15 residues. The trim removed 4 bases at V and 4 bases at J, leaving 8 bases unmatched. CDR1 is SGHVS, CDR2 FQNEAQ, per germline. CDR3 loop: CASSWASGDSYEQYF. CDR3 nucleotides: TGTGCCAGCAGCTGGGCTAGCGGGGATTCTTACGAGCAGTACTTC.

This chain connects TRBV6-1 to TRBJ1-2; TRBD1 aligns across 7 bases. The CDR3 loop spans 17 amino acids. Germline V gene data show CDR1 as MNHNS and CDR2 as SASEGT. J was trimmed by 5 bases and V by 3 bases; bases with no gene match: 15. This chain's CDR3 is CASSDRFAGQFGYGYTF. The CDR3 nucleotides are TGTGCCAGCAGTGATCGATTTGCGGGACAGTTTGGGTATGGCTACACCTTC.

The rearrangement joins TRBV20-1 to TRBJ2-5, with D possibly TRBD1 on 6 matching bases. This CDR3 spans 15 amino acids. V lost 6 bases and J lost 7, with 24 bases in between. Germline V gives CDR1 DFQATT, CDR2 SNEGSKA (reference sequence). The CDR3 loop is CSAPYRALPFGTQYF. CDR3 coding DNA: TGCAGTGCCCCATACAGGGCCCTCCCTTTTGGGACCCAGTACTTC.

The rearrangement joins TRBV29-1 to TRBJ2-3; perhaps D is TRBD1 or TRBD2 (5 bases each). This CDR3 has 14 amino acids. V lost 5 bases and J 1 base, leaving 13 bases between the germline ends. Germline V gives CDR1 SQVTM, CDR2 ANQGSEA. Written as DNA, the CDR3 is TGCAGCGTTTGGGGGACCCGGGGCACAGATACGCAGTATTTT. Translation: CSVWGTRGTDTQYF.